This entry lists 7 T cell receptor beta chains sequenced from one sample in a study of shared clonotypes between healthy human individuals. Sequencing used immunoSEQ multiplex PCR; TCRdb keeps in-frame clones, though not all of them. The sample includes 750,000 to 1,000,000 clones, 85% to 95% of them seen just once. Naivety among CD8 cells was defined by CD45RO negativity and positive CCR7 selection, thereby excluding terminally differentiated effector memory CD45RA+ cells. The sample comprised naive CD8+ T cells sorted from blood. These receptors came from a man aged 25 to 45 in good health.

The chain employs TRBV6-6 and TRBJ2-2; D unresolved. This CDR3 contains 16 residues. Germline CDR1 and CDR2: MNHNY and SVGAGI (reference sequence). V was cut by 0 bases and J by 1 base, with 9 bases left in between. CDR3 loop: CASSYSAQENTGELFF. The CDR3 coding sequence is TGTGCCAGCAGTTACTCTGCGCAAGAGAACACCGGGGAGCTGTTTTTT.

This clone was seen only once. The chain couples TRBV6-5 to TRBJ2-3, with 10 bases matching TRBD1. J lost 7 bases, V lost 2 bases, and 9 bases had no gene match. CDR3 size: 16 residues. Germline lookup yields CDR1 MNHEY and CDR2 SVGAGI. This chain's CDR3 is CASSYEGTGAINTQYF. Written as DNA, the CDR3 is TGTGCCAGCAGTTACGAAGGGACAGGGGCTATTAATACGCAGTATTTT.

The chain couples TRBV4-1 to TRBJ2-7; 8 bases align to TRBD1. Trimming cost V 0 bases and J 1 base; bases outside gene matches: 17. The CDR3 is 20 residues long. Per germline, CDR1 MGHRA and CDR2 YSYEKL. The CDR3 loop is CASSQDVQGAFPETSYEQYF. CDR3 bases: TGCGCCAGCAGCCAAGATGTGCAGGGGGCATTCCCAGAGACGTCCTACGAGCAGTACTTC.

Here the CDR3 reads CASSDPPSGTQYF. The CDR3 DNA reads as TGTGCCAGCAGTGATCCTCCCTCGGGGACCCAGTACTTC. The rearrangement links TRBV9 to TRBJ2-5; D ambiguous. CDR3 length equals 13 residues. Trimming removed 5 bases at V and 7 bases at J, with 15 bases between. The V gene's germline CDR1 is SGDLS and CDR2 YYNGEE. The variable domain in full, with the rest retrieved from reference TRBV9 and TRBJ2-5, is DSGVTQTPKHLITATGQRVTLRCSPRSGDLSVYWYQQSLDQGLQFLIQYYNGEERAKGNILERFSAQQFPDLHSELNLSSLELGDSALYFCASSDPPSGTQYFGPGTRLLVL.

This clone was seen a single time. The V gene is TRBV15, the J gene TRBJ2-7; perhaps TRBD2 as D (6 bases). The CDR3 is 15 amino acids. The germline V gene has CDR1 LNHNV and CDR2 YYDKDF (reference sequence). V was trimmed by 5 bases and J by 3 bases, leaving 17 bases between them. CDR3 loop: CATSQFRDLDYEQYF. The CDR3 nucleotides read TGTGCCACCAGCCAATTCCGGGACTTAGACTACGAGCAGTACTTC.

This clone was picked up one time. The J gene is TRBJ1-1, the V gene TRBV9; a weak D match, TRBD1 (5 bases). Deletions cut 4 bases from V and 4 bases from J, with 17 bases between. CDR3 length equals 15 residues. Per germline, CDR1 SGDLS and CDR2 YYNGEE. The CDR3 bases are TGTGCCAGCAGCCTCAGCGGGACTCGGGGCACTGAAGCTTTCTTT. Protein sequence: CASSLSGTRGTEAFF.

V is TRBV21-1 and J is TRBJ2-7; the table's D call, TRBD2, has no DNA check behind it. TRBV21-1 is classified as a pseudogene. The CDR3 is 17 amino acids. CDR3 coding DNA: TGTGCCAGCAGCACCCCTAAGGAGGGCAGACACTCCTACGAGCAGTACTTC. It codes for CASSTPKEGRHSYEQYF.